The rows below give T cell receptor beta chains drawn from one sample of a study of T cells in Graves' hyperthyroidism and ophthalmopathy. One entry per CDR3 protein, called by TCRdb with MiXCR from the multiplex PCR reads. Of 750,000 to 950,000 distinct CDR3 sequences listed, about two fifths are singletons. Sequences were obtained from blood. These receptors were collected from a young man with Graves' hyperthyroidism. Both conserved end residues are part of each CDR3. The D gene is left open where the match is weak. Clone size, where shown, is once, few, many, or a class for clones that have expanded.

>TRBV5-6|NA|NA|TRBJ1-4
CASSLTDASGANEKLFF
TGTGCCAGCAGCTTGACGGACGCGTCCGGTGCTAATGAAAAACTGTTTTTT
>TRBV11-1|TRBD2|few|TRBJ2-5
CASSFSGTQETQYF
TGTGCCAGCAGCTTTAGCGGGACTCAAGAGACCCAGTACTTC
>TRBV7-9|TRBD1|many|TRBJ1-1
CASSRTGQTEAFF
TGTGCCAGCAGCCGGACAGGGCAAACTGAAGCTTTCTTT
>TRBV7-8|NA|NA|TRBJ1-5
CARGTGTNQPQHF
TGTGCCCGCGGTACAGGGACCAATCAGCCCCAGCATTTT
>TRBV7-9|TRBD2|few|TRBJ2-2
CASSFGGSMAGELFF
TGTGCCAGCAGCTTCGGGGGGAGTATGGCCGGGGAGCTGTTTTTT
>TRBV2|NA|many|TRBJ2-7
CASSEGEVYEQYF
TGTGCCAGCAGTGAAGGGGAGGTTTACGAGCAGTACTTC
>TRBV7-8|TRBD2|few|TRBJ2-5
CASSLGLAGEVETQYF
TGTGCCAGCAGCTTAGGGCTAGCGGGAGAGGTGGAGACCCAGTACTTC
>TRBV24-1|NA|many|TRBJ2-2
CATSARTAANTGELFF
TGTGCCACCAGTGCACGGACAGCCGCGAACACCGGGGAGCTGTTTTTT
>TRBV19|NA|many|TRBJ1-2
CASRNGRGEPSDGYTF
TGTGCCAGTCGTAACGGTAGAGGGGAGCCTTCGGATGGCTACACCTTC
>TRBV11-2|NA|few|TRBJ2-2
CASSLAGWGEGDTGELFF
TGTGCCAGCAGCTTAGCTGGTTGGGGGGAAGGCGACACCGGGGAGCTGTTTTTT